This TCR beta chain was found in a study of T-cell reconstitution after alpha-beta-depleted transplantation in children. After removal of 3 bases from V and 12 bases from J, the junction contained 11 bases not matched to a gene. The CDR3 is 14 amino acids. On this clonotype: Its antigen is not known.

Study-wide findings and caveats: Several hundred expanded graft clones reportedly supplied alpha-beta T cells about two months after transplant. Day-60 TCRbeta diversity that was high in some patients was derived from surviving recipient T cells and thymic progenitors.

For TCRbeta, the library was prepared with unique molecular identifiers. One entry per CDR3 protein results from TCRdb running MiXCR on the PCR reads. The sample yields 100,000 or so distinct CDR3 sequences, less than 25% seen once. The sequencing here drew on PBMCs, taken before TCRalphabeta/CD19-depleted stem cell transplant. The sequence derives from a boy aged 2 to 9 with acute lymphoblastic leukemia, due to receive a stem cell transplant. The chain employs TRBV12-3 or TRBV12-4 and TRBJ2-1; 7 bases agree with TRBD2. CDR3 in amino acids: CASSLLAEVGVQFF. The DNA of the CDR3 is TGTGCCAGCAGTTTGCTAGCGGAGGTAGGGGTGCAGTTCTTC.